The following is a TCR beta chain sequence with its context. Libraries were prepared by immunoSEQ multiplex PCR; TCRdb keeps only in-frame clonotypes and omits some of them. Of over 100,000 clones in the sample, more than 85% are singletons; the top ten hold roughly 15%. This record belongs to a study of control samples from healthy donors and cancer patients. The length of the CDR3 is 14 residues. Per the germline V gene, CDR1 is LNHNV and CDR2 is YYDKDF (reference sequence). Trimming took 0 bases from V and 7 from J, leaving 12 bases between them. The receptor was derived from a woman in her forties or fifties in good health. The sequenced sample was blood. The chain employs TRBV15 and TRBJ1-2; D is undetermined. CDR3 DNA: TGTGCCACCAGCAGAGAAAGTTCCGTCTCTGGCTACACCTTC. It encodes CATSRESSVSGYTF.